This T cell receptor beta chain was sequenced in a study of molecular identifiers for immune sequencing clone quantification (dated 2018 in TCRdb). Looking at the study overall: In a replicate experiment, RNA from 20,000 or 100,000 naive CD8 T cells was split into five aliquots, four of which were sequenced. The study was a methods study using CD8 T cells to benchmark molecular-identifier clustering-based TCR repertoire sequencing (MIDCIRS) and TCR RNA copy counting. Study-wide conclusions, independent of this receptor: Modeling estimated about three recovered TCR RNA copies per cell, compared with about 10 by digital PCR, which implies roughly 30% capture efficiency. Spiked-in Jurkat TCR RNA (around eleven copies' worth), which is not part of the donor repertoire, was contained in the naive libraries. The sizes of highly expanded clones could end up underestimated when identical TCR molecules share a barcode. A single cell's worth of spiked-in Jurkat TCR RNA was reported detectable even among about 1.1 million naive CD8 T cells. Without barcode sub-clustering, chimeric consensus sequences inflated TCR diversity; chimeras reached as high as 47%. In CMV-specific effector cells, over 98% of molecules were held by clones above 20 RNA copies, whereas under 1% of molecules were held by such clones in naive cells.

The library was obtained by PCR. TCRdb names Illumina HiSeq 4000 as the instrument used. Preparation of bulk TCR libraries followed a previously described approach, with the TCR primers listed in Table S5. The Qiagen AllPrep DNA/RNA kit was used to purify total RNA. Before analysis, reads from multiple sequencing runs of the same library were pooled. On the study's bioinformatics: Reads were retained only if an exact TCR constant sequence was present, and the retained reads were trimmed to 150 nt and grouped according to their 12-nt molecular barcodes. Reads within each barcode group were sub-clustered using a 15% Levenshtein threshold, and quality-weighted consensus sequences were constructed for each RNA molecule. Non-functional sequences were discarded, and so were lower-count sequences lying one edit away from another sequence. Barcode sub-clusters with fewer than 20% of the maximum read count were removed, based on fitting two negative binomial distributions. Through fastp at Q25 and MiXCR, TCRdb rebuilt clones from the public reads, retaining in-frame beta chains. Here each entry gathers all rows of one CDR3 protein and keeps the most common genes and DNA. For this entry, the V and J calls and clone size follow TCRdb and not the study's own pipeline. For this sample there are about 640,000 distinct CDR3 sequences; 20% appear just once. Jointly, the top ten make up around 0.86% of the sample.

There are 14 amino acids in the CDR3, from cysteine to phenylalanine inclusive. Of all the DNA, just the CDR3 is kept, 42 bases in frame from base 1. CDR1 and CDR2, per the germline V gene (reference sequence), are DFQATT and SNEGSKA. The germline ends are 15 bases apart after V is trimmed by 3 bases and J by 3 bases. This clonotype was recorded at least ten times. Its antigen target is currently unknown. Base qualities are not at hand, and no much larger clone is one base apart. Libraries of naive CD8 T cells were built from approximately 20,000 to 1,000,000 sorted cells, with 10%, 30% or 50% of the purified RNA used. Naive CD8 T cells were FACS-sorted as CD8+CD4-CCR7+CD45RA+ on a BD FACSAria II into RLT Plus buffer. To test detection sensitivity, Jurkat RNA equal to ten TCR copies was added to samples of about 18,000-1,100,000 naive CD8 T cells. Enrichment of CD8 T cells was done with RosetteSep CD8+ T Cell Enrichment Cocktail plus Ficoll-Paque, and ACK red cell lysis came afterward.

The chain is made from TRBV20-1 and TRBJ2-7; confidence is insufficient to name the D gene. The sample taken for sequencing was naive CD8+ T cells from blood, with Jurkat cell RNA spiked in. Sample cell subset or site, as interpreted from the label and publication: FACS-sorted CD8+CD4-CCR7+CD45RA+ naive T cells. The clonotype was recovered from a human donor in good health. Some libraries in this study had Jurkat cell RNA spiked in. The CDR3 region has the sequence CSASGPLQGYEQYF. The DNA reads TGCAGTGCTAGTGGACCTTTACAAGGCTACGAGCAGTACTTC.